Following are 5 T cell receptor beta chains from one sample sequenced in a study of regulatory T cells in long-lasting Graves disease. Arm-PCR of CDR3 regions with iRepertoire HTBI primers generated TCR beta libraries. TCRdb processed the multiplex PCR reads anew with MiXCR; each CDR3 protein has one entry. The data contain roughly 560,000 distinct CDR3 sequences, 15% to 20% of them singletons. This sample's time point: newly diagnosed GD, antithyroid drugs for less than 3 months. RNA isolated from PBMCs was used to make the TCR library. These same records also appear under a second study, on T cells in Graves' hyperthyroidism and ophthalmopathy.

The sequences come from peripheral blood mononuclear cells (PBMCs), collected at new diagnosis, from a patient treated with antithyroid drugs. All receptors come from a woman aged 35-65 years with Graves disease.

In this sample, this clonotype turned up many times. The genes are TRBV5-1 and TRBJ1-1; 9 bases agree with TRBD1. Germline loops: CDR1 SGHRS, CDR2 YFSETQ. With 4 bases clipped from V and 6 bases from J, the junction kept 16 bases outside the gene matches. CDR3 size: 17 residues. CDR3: CASSPRSIGQGLAEAFF. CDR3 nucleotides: TGCGCCAGCAGCCCCCGTTCGATAGGACAGGGGCTGGCTGAAGCTTTCTTT.

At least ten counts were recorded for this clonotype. CDR3 coding DNA: TGTGCCAGTAGTATTCAGTACACCTCCTACAATGAGCAGTTCTTC. It specifies CASSIQYTSYNEQFF. This chain connects TRBV19 to TRBJ2-1; D not resolved. This CDR3 has 15 amino acids. Germline V CDR1 and CDR2: LNHDA, SQIVND (reference sequence). V dropped 3 bases and J dropped 0 bases, with 9 bases sitting between them.

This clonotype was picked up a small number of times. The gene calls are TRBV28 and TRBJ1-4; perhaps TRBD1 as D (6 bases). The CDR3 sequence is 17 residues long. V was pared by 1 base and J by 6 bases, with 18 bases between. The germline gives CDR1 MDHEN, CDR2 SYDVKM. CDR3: CASSLFPKQGDDEKLFF. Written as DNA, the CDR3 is TGTGCCAGCAGTTTATTCCCGAAACAGGGAGACGATGAAAAACTGTTTTTT. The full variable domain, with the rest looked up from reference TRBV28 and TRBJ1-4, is DVKVTQSSRYLVKRTGEKVFLECVQDMDHENMFWYRQDPGLGLRLIYFSYDVKMKEKGDIPEGYSVSREKKERFSLILESASTNQTSMYLCASSLFPKQGDDEKLFFGSGTQLSVL.

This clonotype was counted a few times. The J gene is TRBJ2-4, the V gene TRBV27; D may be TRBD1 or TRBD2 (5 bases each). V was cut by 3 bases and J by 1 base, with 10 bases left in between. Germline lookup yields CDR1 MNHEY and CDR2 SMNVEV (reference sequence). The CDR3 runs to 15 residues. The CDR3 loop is CASSFAGTAKNIQYF. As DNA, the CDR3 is TGTGCCAGCAGTTTCGCAGGGACGGCCAAAAACATTCAGTACTTC.

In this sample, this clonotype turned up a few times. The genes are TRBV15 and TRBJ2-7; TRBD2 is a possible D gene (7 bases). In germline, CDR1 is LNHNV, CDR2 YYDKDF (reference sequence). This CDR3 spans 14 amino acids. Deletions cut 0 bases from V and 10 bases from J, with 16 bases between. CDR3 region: CATSRDRGASSQYF. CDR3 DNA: TGTGCCACCAGCAGAGATCGGGGGGCGAGCAGCCAGTACTTC.